The source of this T cell receptor (beta chain) is a study of cytomegalovirus exposure and HLA in healthy donors. Study in general: Among approximately 400 genotyped donors, about 80% fell in the Caucasian-associated ancestry cluster. Overall study findings and caveats: Overall, approximately 150 TCR beta chains were annotated as cytomegalovirus-associated. For most TCR beta V segments, an earlier analysis put the productive rate at about 87% or about 30% of the time.

About this clone: Its antigen remains unidentified.

PCR was performed using 60 Vbeta and 13 Jbeta primers. Generated by immunoSEQ multiplex PCR, the TCRdb table keeps only in-frame clones and is missing some. This sample has some 140,000 clones, with over 60% found just once. Germline lookup yields CDR1 MNHNS and CDR2 SASEGT. V lost 8 bases to trimming and J lost 4 bases, with 18 bases between them. The CDR3 is 15 amino acids. The receptor's source is a middle-aged man in good health and CMV-seronegative. Material: PBMCs. This chain joins TRBV6-1 and TRBJ1-5, with D possibly TRBD1 on 6 matching bases. DNA for the CDR3: TGTGCCAGCGAAGGGGGATGGGGAAAAAATCAGCCCCAGCATTTT. Amino acid sequence: CASEGGWGKNQPQHF.